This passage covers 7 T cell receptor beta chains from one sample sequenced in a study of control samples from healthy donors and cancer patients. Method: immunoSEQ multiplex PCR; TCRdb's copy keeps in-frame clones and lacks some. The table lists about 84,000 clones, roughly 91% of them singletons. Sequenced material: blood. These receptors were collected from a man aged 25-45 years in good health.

The CDR3 coding sequence is TGTGCCAGCACTGGGCAGTACGGTGAAAAACTGTTTTTT. This sequence encodes CASTGQYGEKLFF. The V and J genes are TRBV2 and TRBJ1-4; no firm D call. This CDR3 comprises 13 residues. Looked up from germline, CDR1 is SNHLY and CDR2 is FYNNEI. Trimming took off 7 bases at V and 7 bases at J, with 13 bases between the two ends.

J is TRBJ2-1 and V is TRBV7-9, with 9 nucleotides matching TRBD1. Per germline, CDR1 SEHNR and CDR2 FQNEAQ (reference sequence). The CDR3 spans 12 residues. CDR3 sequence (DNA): TGTTCACAGGGGGCGCGGGACAATGAGCAGTTCTTC. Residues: CSQGARDNEQFF. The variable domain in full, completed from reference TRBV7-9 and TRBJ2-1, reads DTGVSQNPRHKITKRGQNVTFRCDPISEHNRLYWYRQTLGQGPEFLTYFQNEAQLEKSRLLSDRFSAERPKGSFSTLEIQRTEQGDSAMYLCSQGARDNEQFFGPGTRLTVL.

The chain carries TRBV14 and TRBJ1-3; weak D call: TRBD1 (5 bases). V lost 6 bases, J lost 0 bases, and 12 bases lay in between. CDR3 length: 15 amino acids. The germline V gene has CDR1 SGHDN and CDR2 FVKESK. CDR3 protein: CASRESRASGNTIYF. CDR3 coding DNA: TGTGCCAGCAGGGAGAGCAGGGCCTCTGGAAACACCATATATTTT.

CDR3 sequence (DNA): TGTGCCAGCAGCTTGTTAACTAGCGGGATCGGCAAAAACATTCAGTACTTC. It codes for CASSLLTSGIGKNIQYF. The chain links TRBV7-9 to TRBJ2-4; 10 bases fit TRBD2. With V trimmed by 3 bases and J by 3 bases, 8 bases remained unmatched. This CDR3 region has 17 residues. The germline gives CDR1 SEHNR, CDR2 FQNEAQ (reference sequence).

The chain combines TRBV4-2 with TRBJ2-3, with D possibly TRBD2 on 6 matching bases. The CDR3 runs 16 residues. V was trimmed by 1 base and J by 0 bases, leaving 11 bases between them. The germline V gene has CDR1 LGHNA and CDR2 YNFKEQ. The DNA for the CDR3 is TGTGCCAGCAGCCAAGTCCGACTAGGGAGCACAGATACGCAGTATTTT. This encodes CASSQVRLGSTDTQYF.

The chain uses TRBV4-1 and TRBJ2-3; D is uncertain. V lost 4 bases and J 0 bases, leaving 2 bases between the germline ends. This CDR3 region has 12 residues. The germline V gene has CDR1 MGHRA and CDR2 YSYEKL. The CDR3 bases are TGCGCCAGCAGCCGTAGCACAGATACGCAGTATTTT. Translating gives CASSRSTDTQYF.

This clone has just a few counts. The CDR3 nucleotides are TGTGCCAGCCGGGAAAGCGGCCTCTCTGGAAACACCATATATTTT. It yields the protein CASRESGLSGNTIYF. The rearrangement joins TRBV19 to TRBJ1-3, with D uncertain. CDR3 length: 15 amino acids. CDR1 and CDR2 from the germline V gene are LNHDA and SQIVND (reference sequence). V lost 9 bases to trimming and J lost 0 bases, with 15 bases between them.